A single sample is the source of the 17 T cell receptor beta chains below, sequenced in a study of cytomegalovirus exposure and HLA in healthy donors (dated by TCRdb to 2016 to 2017). Libraries were made using the immunoSEQ multiplex PCR assay. For the multiplex PCR, a mixture combining 60 forward primers for TCR Vbeta segments and 13 reverse primers for TCR Jbeta segments was used. TCRdb obtained this table from immuneACCESS and retained in-frame rearrangements with V and J assigned. These tables miss some clones; where compared with another copy, unresolved V genes account for less than half of the shortfall, and the remainder is unexplained. This sample has around 140,000 clones in its table, and approximately 8.9% of those were observed once. Of the sample, about 6.7% is held by the ten largest clones. The sequenced sample was PBMCs. These receptors were taken from a woman aged 40 to 50 in good health and CMV-seropositive.

This clone was detected a few times. V gene TRBV5-6 combines with J gene TRBJ2-3, with D tentatively TRBD1 (5 bases). Germline CDR1 is SGHDT and CDR2 is YYEEEE. The CDR3 is 16 amino acids. Trimming took 1 base from V and 0 from J, leaving 12 bases between them. The CDR3: CASSLPGRASTDTQYF. As DNA, the CDR3 is TGTGCCAGCAGCTTGCCGGGCAGGGCCAGCACAGATACGCAGTATTTT.

Only a few counts were recorded for this clone. V gene TRBV11-2 combines with J gene TRBJ1-2; D may be TRBD1 (5 bases). Per germline, CDR1 SGHAT and CDR2 FQNNGV. Trimming shortened V by 0 bases and J by 3 bases, and 26 bases separated the two germline ends. The CDR3 length is 20 residues. The CDR3 coding sequence is TGTGCCAGCAGCTTAGAAGGGGTTCGGAGCCGAAGGATAACCGACTATGGCTACACCTTC. This codes for CASSLEGVRSRRITDYGYTF.

This clone was seen a few times. The genes are TRBV11-2 and TRBJ1-2; D is perhaps TRBD1 (6 bases). CDR1 is SGHAT and CDR2 is FQNNGV in the germline V gene. V was shortened by 3 bases and J by 0 bases, with 20 bases between the two germline ends. The CDR3 has 18 amino acids. CDR3 DNA sequence: TGTGCCAGCAGCTTTCAGTCCAGTTCACAGGGCCCTAACTATGGCTACACCTTC. Residues: CASSFQSSSQGPNYGYTF.

The gene calls are TRBV7-8 and TRBJ2-5, with TRBD2 matching 12 bases. The CDR3 runs to 15 residues. Per the germline V gene, CDR1 is SGHVS and CDR2 is FQNEAQ. J was trimmed by 2 bases and V by 7 bases; bases with no gene match: 5. The CDR3, as DNA: TGTGCCAGCACCAGACTAGCGGGGGCTCAAGAGACCCAGTACTTC. It codes for CASTRLAGAQETQYF.

This clone has just a few counts. The rearrangement uses TRBV7-2 and TRBJ1-4, with no clear D. The germline V and J ends were trimmed by 5 bases and 0 bases, with 19 bases remaining between them. Germline V gene data show CDR1 as SGHTA and CDR2 as FQGNSA. This CDR3 has 18 residues. The CDR3 coding sequence is TGTGCCAGCAGCGCCCCCCGAGGTTCCGAGACAACTAATGAAAAACTGTTTTTT. Amino acids: CASSAPRGSETTNEKLFF.

The chain joins TRBV7-7 to TRBJ2-5, with D perhaps TRBD2 (5 bases). The CDR3 extends over 15 amino acids. From germline, CDR1 is SSHAT and CDR2 FNYEAQ (reference sequence). Trimming stripped 1 base from V and 5 bases from J, with 14 bases between. Here the CDR3 reads CASSLVGRGIETQYF. The CDR3 DNA is TGTGCCAGCAGCTTAGTGGGGAGAGGGATTGAGACCCAGTACTTC.

This clone was found a few times. This chain connects TRBV5-8 to TRBJ2-1; perhaps TRBD2 as D (5 bases). Per the germline V gene, CDR1 is SGHTS and CDR2 is YDEGEE. This CDR3 contains 13 residues. V lost 5 bases, J lost 7 bases, and 13 bases lay in between. CDR3 in amino acids: CASSYGGLNEQFF. CDR3 nucleotides: TGTGCCAGCAGTTATGGCGGACTGAATGAGCAGTTCTTC.

V gene TRBV10-3 combines with J gene TRBJ2-7; 12 positions match TRBD1. Germline CDR1 reads ENHRY; CDR2 reads SYGVKD. There are 13 residues in the CDR3. The V and J ends lost 7 bases and 4 bases, in that order; junction bases with no gene match: 2. CDR3 bases: TGTGCCATCATGGGACAGGGGGCGTACGAGCAGTACTTC. Translated, it gives CAIMGQGAYEQYF.

The genes are TRBV7-9 and TRBJ2-1, with TRBD1 identical over 11 bases. V trimming: 4 bases; J trimming: 0 bases; junction bases outside the gene matches: 8. The CDR3 is made up of 18 amino acids. Germline assignment: CDR1 SEHNR and CDR2 FQNEAQ (reference sequence). This CDR3 is CASSSQTGQGGSYNEQFF. CDR3 DNA: TGTGCCAGCAGCTCACAAACGGGACAGGGGGGCTCCTACAATGAGCAGTTCTTC.

This clone was detected only a few times. The chain joins TRBV15 to TRBJ1-5; 7 positions match TRBD1. Germline V gives CDR1 LNHNV, CDR2 YYDKDF (reference sequence). The J segment lost 2 bases and the V segment lost 1 base, leaving 5 bases of the junction unmatched. There are 16 residues in the CDR3. CDR3 loop: CATSRGAQGCNQPQHF. CDR3 nucleotide sequence: TGTGCCACCAGCAGAGGAGCACAGGGGTGCAATCAGCCCCAGCATTTT. Full variable domain (missing parts from reference TRBV15 and TRBJ1-5): DAMVIQNPRYQVTQFGKPVTLSCSQTLNHNVMYWYQQKSSQAPKLLFHYYDKDFNNEADTPDNFQSRRPNTSFCFLDIRSPGLGDTAMYLCATSRGAQGCNQPQHFGDGTRLSIL.

Only a few counts were recorded for this clone. The conserved phenylalanine or tryptophan is not found at the CDR3 terminus, so this likely reflects a read error. The V gene is TRBV5-1, the J gene TRBJ1-2; tentatively, D is TRBD1 (6 bases). This CDR3 has 12 residues. Trimming left V 3 bases short and J 8 bases short, with 11 bases between. Looked up from germline, CDR1 is SGHRS and CDR2 is YFSETQ. The chain's CDR3 is CASSYREGGYTV. As DNA, the CDR3 is TGCGCCAGCAGCTACAGGGAGGGAGGCTACACCGTC.

CDR3 sequence (DNA): TGCGCCAGCAGCCAAGATCTCGGGGACAGGGTCTATGGCTACACCTTC. It codes for CASSQDLGDRVYGYTF. V is TRBV4-3 and J is TRBJ1-2; 9 positions agree with TRBD1. The CDR3 runs 16 residues. CDR1 LGHNA and CDR2 YSLEER come from the germline V gene. V lost 0 bases and J lost 4; bases outside the gene matches: 6.

This clone was counted between two and nine times. The chain joins TRBV6-1 to TRBJ2-1; 10 positions agree with TRBD1. This CDR3 contains 15 residues. Unmatched junction bases numbered 5, after V lost 5 bases and J lost 4 bases. Per germline, CDR1 MNHNS and CDR2 SASEGT. The CDR3 nucleotides read TGTGCCAGCAGTCCTCGACAGGGGGCTTACAATGAGCAGTTCTTC. Encoded protein: CASSPRQGAYNEQFF.

The rearrangement links TRBV5-6 to TRBJ2-5; TRBD1 agrees at 8 bases. The end of the DNA aligns better with TRBJ2-7, so the J call may be wrong. Germline V gives CDR1 SGHDT, CDR2 YYEEEE. The CDR3 covers 14 residues. CDR3 sequence (DNA): TGTGCCAGCAGCTTGGGTGGACAGGGCTACGAGCAGTACTTC. Protein sequence: CASSLGGQGYEQYF.

The chain uses TRBV5-8 and TRBJ1-5, with a tentative D call TRBD1 (5 bases). The ends were cut back, 6 bases at V and 6 bases at J, with 10 bases in the middle. Looked up from germline, CDR1 is SGHTS and CDR2 is YDEGEE. The CDR3 is 12 residues long. CDR3 coding DNA: TGTGCCAGCACCAGGGTGGGTCAGCCCCAGCATTTT. This sequence encodes CASTRVGQPQHF.

This clone has a handful of counts. The chain links TRBV7-8 to TRBJ1-4, with a tentative D call TRBD1 (6 bases). Trimming left V 7 bases short and J 0 bases short, with 12 bases between. Germline values: CDR1 SGHVS, CDR2 FQNEAQ. The CDR3 loop spans 15 amino acids. The CDR3 is CASTPDRSTNEKLFF. DNA for the CDR3: TGTGCCAGCACCCCGGACAGATCAACTAATGAAAAACTGTTTTTT.

In regard to this clone: This CDR3 is also generated by other DNA sequences in the sample. The chain is built from TRBV7-2 and TRBJ1-2; 7 nucleotides match TRBD1. The ends lost 5 bases at V and 3 bases at J; junction bases unmatched: 3. Germline-derived CDR1 and CDR2 are SGHTA and FQGNSA. The CDR3 is 13 amino acids. CDR3 in amino acids: CASSPDRDYGYTF. In DNA form, the CDR3 reads TGTGCCAGCAGCCCCGACAGGGACTATGGCTACACCTTC.